Given below is one T cell receptor beta chain in context. This sample is part of a study of T-cell reconstitution after alpha-beta-depleted transplantation in children. TCRbeta library construction was performed incorporating unique molecular identifiers. In TCRdb, the PCR reads were re-called with MiXCR into one record per CDR3 protein. This table has around 250,000 distinct CDR3 sequences, 9.5% to 10% appearing once. The length of the CDR3 is 17 residues. V was pared by 0 bases and J by 2 bases, with 10 bases of the junction left unmatched. Germline CDR1 reads DFQATT; CDR2 reads SNEGSKA (reference sequence).

The sequence was obtained from a human donor who donated a stem cell graft to a child with SCID. J is TRBJ2-3 and V is TRBV20-1; 8 bases agree with TRBD1. This specimen consisted of PBMCs from the stem cell graft donor, obtained from the stem cell graft. In DNA form, the CDR3 reads TGCAGTGCTAGAGATCGGGGGCAGGGGGCTTCCACAGATACGCAGTATTTT. This sequence encodes CSARDRGQGASTDTQYF.